This TCR beta chain is from a study of shared clonotypes between healthy human individuals. The study, taken as a whole, reports: Sharing of clonotypes among donors was expected to vary with sequencing depth.

With V trimmed by 2 bases and J by 3 bases, 4 bases remained unmatched. This CDR3 is built from 15 residues. Germline loops: CDR1 SGHTA, CDR2 FQGNSA. Data came from immunoSEQ multiplex PCR; TCRdb stores just in-frame clones and leaves some out. Found here are fewer than 650,000 clones, 76% of them singletons; the top ten hold 10% to 15%. All donors were Caucasian adults living in Nashville, Tennessee. A word on this clone: Antigen unknown.

This chain uses TRBV7-2 with TRBJ2-7; TRBD2 aligns across 10 bases. The sequenced material came from PBMCs. The TCR comes from a middle-aged woman in good health. Some clones in this sample may be carry-over from other donors' samples. The CDR3 DNA sequence: TGTGCCAGCAGCTTATTCACTAGCGGGGACTACGAGCAGTACTTC. Protein product: CASSLFTSGDYEQYF.